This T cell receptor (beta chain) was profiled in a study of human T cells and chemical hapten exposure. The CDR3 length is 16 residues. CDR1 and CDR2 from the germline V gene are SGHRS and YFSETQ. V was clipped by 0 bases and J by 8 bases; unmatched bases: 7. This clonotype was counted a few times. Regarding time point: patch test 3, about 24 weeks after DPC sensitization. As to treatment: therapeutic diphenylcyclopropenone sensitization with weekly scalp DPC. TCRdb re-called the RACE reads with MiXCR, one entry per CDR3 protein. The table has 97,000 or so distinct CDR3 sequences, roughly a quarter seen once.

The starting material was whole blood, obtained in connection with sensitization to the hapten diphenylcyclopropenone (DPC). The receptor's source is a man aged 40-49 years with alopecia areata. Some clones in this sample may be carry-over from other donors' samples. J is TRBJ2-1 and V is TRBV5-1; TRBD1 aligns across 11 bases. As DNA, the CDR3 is TGCGCCAGCAGCTTGGGGGACAGGGGGACCCTAGATGAGCAGTTCTTC. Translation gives CASSLGDRGTLDEQFF.